This TCR beta chain was sequenced for a study of cytomegalovirus exposure and HLA in healthy donors (TCRdb year 2017). Regarding the complete study: In an earlier analysis of around 540 of the donors, 276 Gb of sequence data and approximately 100 million unique TCR beta sequences from roughly 180 million T cells were reported. An early release that covered 640 HLA-typed donors contained about 300 gigabases of sequencing data and tens of millions of unique TCR sequences. The genetic ancestry cluster associated with self-reported Caucasian donors included around 76% of the approximately 410 genotyped donors. The study aimed to test whether cataloging public T cell receptors could reveal signatures of past pathogen exposure. The T cell repertoires of 550 to 850 subjects were profiled by immunosequencing and related to cytomegalovirus serostatus. Besides the first cohort of approximately 670 subjects, a separate validation cohort made up of over 100 different subjects was used. To predict cytomegalovirus infection status, the study brought together high-throughput TCR immunosequencing, statistical association of individual TCRs with disease status, and machine learning. A later analysis re-analyzed previously published TCR beta repertoires from hundreds of donors and added high-resolution HLA genotyping to study TCR occurrence patterns. In the later analysis, no new phenotypic data were used to find candidate immune exposures; instead, reliance was placed on TCR beta sequences and their occurrence across donors. An earlier analysis of fewer than 700 of the donors applied high-throughput TCR beta sequencing to assess whether each TCR beta V gene segment acted as functional or pseudogenic. Alongside the repertoire data, information on donor age, sex, ethnicity and CMV serostatus was compiled. A later genetic analysis used genome-wide SNP genotypes for about 65% of the roughly 670 donors, treating that subset as a discovery cohort. All discovery cohort repertoires had been generated using a single sequencing platform. Both class I and class II loci were covered by HLA typing, at four-digit resolution. The number of typed donors differed by locus: about 620-640 for A, B, C, DRB1 and DQB1; approximately 530 for DQA1; some 610 for DPA1; and 400 to 480 for DPB1. A few DR-DQ haplotypes were handled as single units for association and clustering because linkage in the cohort was strong. Across about 370 genotyped donors of the cohort, an average of roughly 200,000 unique TCR beta nucleotide sequences per donor were sequenced, and roughly 20% of those sequences were non-productive.

This clone was counted once. Its antigen is currently not known. Base qualities are not recorded, but no much larger clone differs from it by a single base. The cysteine opens and the phenylalanine closes a CDR3 of 14 amino acids. Kept here is only the CDR3 DNA, which spans 42 bases and is read in frame from base 1. CDR1 and CDR2, per the germline V gene (reference sequence), are SGHNT and YYREEE. At the junction V is shortened by 3 bases and J by 4 bases; bases outside the gene matches: 0. The method behind the library was the immunoSEQ multiplex PCR assay. The multiplex PCR relied on a mix of 60 forward primers for TCR Vbeta segments and 13 reverse primers for TCR Jbeta segments. A multiplex PCR assay on genomic DNA amplified the CDR3 region of rearranged TCR beta genes. The Illumina HiSeq System was used to sequence the amplified TCR beta libraries as 87-base-pair reads. The study's processing was this. A later analysis counted approximately 84 million unique TCR beta chains across the 666 repertoires, and roughly 9.9 million of these chains were shared by at least two donors. A nearest-neighbor algorithm error-corrected the raw reads and collapsed the reads into unique sequences, merging closely related sequences to remove PCR and sequencing errors. Alignment of CDR3 sequences to IMGT reference sequences was used to assign V, D and J gene segments. For a sequence to be retained, a match of at least six nucleotides was required to both a V gene segment and a J gene segment. A rearrangement counted as productive if the CDR3 had no stop codons and remained in frame with V and J, and every other rearrangement counted as non-productive. Following IMGT convention, CDR3 was defined as the stretch from the second conserved V-encoded cysteine up to the conserved J-encoded phenylalanine. The earlier analysis of 587 of the donors excluded sequences that lacked an unambiguous match to a single V gene segment. An earlier analysis of a few hundred of the donors called V segments functional above 56.7% productive rearrangements and segregating when the between-donor standard deviation exceeded 5%. A statistical classification framework was built to diagnose cytomegalovirus status from the catalog of TCR beta chain sequences. V and J gene assignment, in a later analysis, came from comparing TCR nucleotide sequences with IMGT/GENE-DB human TR gene sequences. A later analysis assigned CDR3 sequences and most-parsimonious VDJ recombination scenarios with the TCRdist pipeline. A later analysis defined each TCR beta chain by its CDR3 amino acid sequence plus V-gene family, and excluded reads lacking a unique V-gene family. A later analysis removed several hundred highly shared, low-generation-probability nucleotide sequences to deal with suspected cross-contamination and a sequencing artifact. A later analysis calculated a clonal expansion index for each public chain from normalized within-repertoire ranks of inferred template counts. In a later analysis, generation probabilities were computed with a VDJ recombination model fitted to out-of-frame rearrangements, and the resulting probabilities were checked against IGoR. Hypergeometric tests were used in a later analysis to score TCR-TCR, TCR-HLA and TCR-CMV co-occurrence, with a repertoire-size bias correction applied to the TCR pairs. False discovery rates were estimated in a later analysis by permuting HLA or CMV assignments 20 times. In a later analysis, co-occurring TCRs were grouped with DBSCAN, and TCRdist sequence similarity was added when clustering was performed within HLA-allele-positive subsets. Co-occurrence clustering excluded repertoires with fewer than 30,000 or more than 120,000 public chains, plus five with anomalous nucleotide sharing. TCRdb stores this immuneACCESS table with in-frame sequences only. Part of the clones is absent; in the studies checked, under half of the shortfall reflects unresolved V genes, and no reason is known for the rest. From that table come the V and J calls and clone size; the DNA was used to work out D and trimming. This sample comprises a few hundred thousand clones, 83% of them detected only once. Approximately 1.4% of the sample goes to the ten largest clones.

The cohort consisted of more than 650 healthy bone marrow donors. Cohort members were all nominally healthy when sampled, although unrecorded immune exposures were likely present. The donor tested CMV seronegative and was one of the 352 seronegative cohort members. Every donor gave a peripheral blood sample, and the peripheral blood mononuclear cells from that sample were used for TCR beta sequencing. Genomic DNA was extracted from the blood cell samples with the Qiagen DNeasy Blood Extraction Kit. Summary of the overall study and its limitations: In a later analysis, HLA-associated TCR beta chains showed more clonal expansion and lower generation probabilities than non-associated chains that were equally common. Presence/absence analyses assumed roughly uniform sequencing depth across donors, an assumption that may not hold. Correlated functional status among segregating V segments might be attributable to linkage disequilibrium, but an unknown experimental factor could not be ruled out. CMV serostatus was the only immune exposure information available for the cohort. V-gene and J-gene trimming of TCR beta chains was associated with a missense DCLRE1C variant in a later genetic analysis, and the association was replicated in an independent cohort. A total of 164 TCR beta chains were listed by the study as associated with cytomegalovirus. In a later genetic analysis, fewer N-insertions in productive TCRs were reported among donors in an Asian-associated ancestry cluster than the approximately 710-donor mean. According to the authors, the approach could potentially be generalized to other disease states and immunological phenotypes. According to a later analysis, most CMV-associated TCR beta chains appeared to be HLA-restricted, and the HLA associations seemed to be driven largely by CMV exposure. In this cohort, only TCR beta chains were sequenced, and detectable features were limited by the absence of alpha or paired-chain data. In a later analysis, the rate of TCR association differed among HLA loci, with DRB1 alleles having the most associated TCRs and HLA-C alleles having the fewest. Specific HLA alleles were associated with over 15,000 TCR beta sequences at a false discovery rate of 0.05 in a later analysis. In vitro tests confirmed that a few of the cytomegalovirus-associated TCR beta chains recognize cytomegalovirus antigens. The sequencing pipeline was judged likely to have produced a cluster of highly shared sequence variants as a technical artifact. A later analysis reported that several top co-occurrence clusters appeared linked to parvovirus B19, influenza, CMV and Epstein-Barr virus. Strong co-occurrence of HLA alleles, especially DR and DQ, made assigning TCR associations to individual alleles difficult. Because HLA typing was missing for some donors at each locus, association tests included only the typed subset. Because counts were too low, 15 to 20 rarely observed V segments, including chromosome 9 orphons, were excluded from the earlier analysis of some 590 of the donors. Most TCR sequences were seen in very few donors, while some public TCRs were found in many individuals. The 87-base-pair reads could not distinguish some IMGT-functional V segments, including TRBV6-2 and TRBV6-3, so those segments were excluded. In an earlier analysis of about 550 of the donors, most TCR beta V segments were observed in productive rearrangements about 87% or about 30% of the time, broadly matching IMGT annotations. In both the original and validation cohorts, the classifier was reported to diagnose cytomegalovirus status with high specificity and sensitivity. A further reported finding was that TCR beta sequences accurately predicted the HLA-A and HLA-B alleles for most subjects in the first cohort.

The origin of this receptor is a girl aged 5 to 17 in good health and CMV-seronegative. Here the chain combines TRBV5-4 and TRBJ2-3; TRBD1 fits 12 bases in the junction. What was sequenced was PBMCs. This receptor has the CDR3 CASSWDRGPDTQYF. The DNA sequence is given as TGTGCCAGCAGCTGGGACAGGGGGCCAGATACGCAGTATTTT.